At least ten counts were recorded for the clone carrying this T cell receptor (beta chain). What it recognizes is unknown. This entry is derived from a study of T cells in Graves' hyperthyroidism and ophthalmopathy. Findings of the study overall: Blood also contained most expanded thyroid clonotypes above 0.001.

An approximately 9.4 ml volume of fresh peripheral blood provided the PBMCs. Researchers took RNA transcripts and amplified the TCR beta CDR3 regions from them. An initial round of RT-PCR targeting the TCR CDR3 relied on the HTBI primer set. TCRdb itself ran the multiplex PCR reads through MiXCR, one entry per CDR3 protein. Counted here are roughly 400,000 distinct CDR3 sequences, more than 12% occurring once; the ten biggest clones make up 25% to 30%. This clonotype originated in a man in his fifties with Graves' ophthalmopathy. The sequencing sample was made of blood.

CDR3 in DNA: TGTGCCAGCAGTCCCGGGACTAGCGGGAGCTCGGCTGAGCAGTTCTTC. Translation: CASSPGTSGSSAEQFF. The chain combines TRBV28 with TRBJ2-1, with 14 bases fitting TRBD2. Germline CDR1 reads MDHEN; CDR2 reads SYDVKM. V shed 5 bases and J 9 bases; nucleotides not matched to a gene: 9. There are 16 residues in the CDR3.